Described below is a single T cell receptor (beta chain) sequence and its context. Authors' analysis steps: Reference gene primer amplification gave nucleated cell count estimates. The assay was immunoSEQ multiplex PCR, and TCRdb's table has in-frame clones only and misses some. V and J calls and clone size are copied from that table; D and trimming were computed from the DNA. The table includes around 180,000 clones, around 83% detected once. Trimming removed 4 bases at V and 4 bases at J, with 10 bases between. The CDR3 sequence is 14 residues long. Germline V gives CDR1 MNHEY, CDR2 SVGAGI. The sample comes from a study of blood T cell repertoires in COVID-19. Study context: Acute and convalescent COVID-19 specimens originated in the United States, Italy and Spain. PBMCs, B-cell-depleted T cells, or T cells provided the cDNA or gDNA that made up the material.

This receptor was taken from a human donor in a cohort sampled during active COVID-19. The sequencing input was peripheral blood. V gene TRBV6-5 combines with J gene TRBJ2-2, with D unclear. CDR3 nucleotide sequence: TGTGCCAGCAGTTCCAGAGACATCACCGGGGAGCTGTTTTTT. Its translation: CASSSRDITGELFF.